A single sample is the source of the 29 T cell receptor beta chains below, sequenced in a study of blood T cell repertoires in COVID-19. Using immunoSEQ multiplex PCR, the repertoire was profiled, and TCRdb retains in-frame clones only, with some absent. Of 140,000 or so clones listed, approximately 90% were seen once; the top ten hold around 1.6%. Material: peripheral blood. All receptors derive from a human donor in a cohort sampled during active COVID-19.

The chain combines TRBV6-6 with TRBJ2-3, with D perhaps TRBD2 (5 bases). Germline CDR1 and CDR2: MNHNY and SVGAGI (reference sequence). The CDR3 has 15 amino acids. The V end was cut by 2 bases, the J end by 0 bases, with 9 bases between. The CDR3 DNA sequence: TGTGCCAGCAGTTACGGACTGACTAGCACAGATACGCAGTATTTT. Protein sequence: CASSYGLTSTDTQYF.

V and J are TRBV5-1 and TRBJ2-7, with 7 positions matching TRBD2. Germline trimming cut 2 bases from V and 4 bases from J; bases unmatched to any gene: 6. Per the germline V gene, CDR1 is SGHRS and CDR2 is YFSETQ. There are 14 residues in the CDR3. The CDR3 sequence: CASSFTPGGYEQYF. The CDR3 DNA reads TGCGCCAGCAGCTTTACCCCGGGGGGTTACGAGCAGTACTTC.

The count of this clone is one. V gene TRBV13 combines with J gene TRBJ2-1; the D gene is possibly TRBD2 (5 bases). V dropped 1 base and J dropped 3 bases, with 16 bases sitting between them. The length of the CDR3 is 17 residues. Germline values: CDR1 PRHDT, CDR2 FYEKMQ (reference sequence). CDR3 sequence (DNA): TGTGCCAGCAGCTTAGCTATGAGGGAAAAAATCTACAATGAGCAGTTCTTC. Translated: CASSLAMREKIYNEQFF.

Points on this clone: A read error may produce the germline difference seen at one junction end. The chain employs TRBV19 and TRBJ2-7; D is perhaps TRBD2 (5 bases). The CDR3 is made up of 13 amino acids. Per germline, CDR1 LNHDA and CDR2 SQIVND (reference sequence). The CDR3 DNA reads as TGTGTCAGTAGTAGCGCGGGCCCCTACGAGCAGTACTTC. It specifies CVSSSAGPYEQYF.

J is TRBJ2-7 and V is TRBV7-9; 7 positions agree with TRBD2. The CDR3 runs to 13 residues. Germline CDR1 SEHNR, CDR2 FQNEAQ (reference sequence). The V and J ends lost 11 bases and 2 bases, in that order; junction bases with no gene match: 9. This chain's CDR3 is CAGGGDAAYEQYF. The CDR3 DNA reads TGTGCCGGTGGGGGGGACGCGGCCTACGAGCAGTACTTC. The full variable domain, completed using reference TRBV7-9 and TRBJ2-7, is DTGVSQNPRHKITKRGQNVTFRCDPISEHNRLYWYRQTLGQGPEFLTYFQNEAQLEKSRLLSDRFSAERPKGSFSTLEIQRTEQGDSAMYLCAGGGDAAYEQYFGPGTRLTVT.

V is TRBV19 and J is TRBJ2-1; TRBD2 matches 14 bases. Trimming at V came to 4 bases and at J to 3 bases, leaving 5 bases not matched to a gene. There are 17 residues in the CDR3. Germline-derived CDR1 and CDR2 are LNHDA and SQIVND (reference sequence). The CDR3 sequence: CASSKGLAGAIYNEQFF. The CDR3 nucleotides are TGTGCCAGTAGTAAGGGACTAGCGGGGGCCATCTACAATGAGCAGTTCTTC.

This chain connects TRBV5-4 to TRBJ2-5, with D maybe TRBD2 (6 bases). The ends were cut back, 0 bases at V and 3 bases at J, with 9 bases in the middle. The germline V gene encodes CDR1 SGHNT and CDR2 YYREEE (reference sequence). The CDR3 sequence is 14 residues long. CDR3 residues: CASSLGQREETQYF. The CDR3 region has the DNA TGTGCCAGCAGCTTGGGACAGCGGGAAGAGACCCAGTACTTC.

The genes are TRBV9 and TRBJ1-2; D call uncertain. The CDR3 is 14 amino acids. Germline CDR1 reads SGDLS; CDR2 reads YYNGEE. Trimming shortened V by 0 bases and J by 2 bases, and 8 bases separated the two germline ends. This chain's CDR3 is CASSVEAVNYGYTF. The CDR3 region has the DNA TGTGCCAGCAGCGTAGAAGCGGTCAACTATGGCTACACCTTC.

The chain couples TRBV7-3 to TRBJ2-1; 13 bases fit TRBD2. V shed 6 bases and J 8 bases; nucleotides not matched to a gene: 7. This CDR3 contains 15 residues. Germline CDR1 reads SGHTA; CDR2 reads FQGTGA. The CDR3 DNA is TGTGCCAGCAGTGTGGGACTAGCGGGATCGGATGAGCAGTTCTTC. It yields the protein CASSVGLAGSDEQFF.

The chain couples TRBV2 to TRBJ1-1; D not resolved. Germline V lookup: CDR1 SNHLY, CDR2 FYNNEI. V gave up 4 bases and J gave up 5 bases, with 14 bases separating them. The CDR3 runs 14 residues. CDR3 protein: CASSVEGGRTEAFF. DNA for the CDR3: TGTGCCAGCAGTGTTGAGGGAGGGCGGACTGAAGCTTTCTTT. Looking up the rest from reference TRBV2 and TRBJ1-1 gives the full variable domain: EPEVTQTPSHQVTQMGQEVILRCVPISNHLYFYWYRQILGQKVEFLVSFYNNEISEKSEIFDDQFSVERPDGSNFTLKIRSTKLEDSAMYFCASSVEGGRTEAFFGQGTRLTVV.

This clone occurred a few times. Distinct nucleotide sequences in the sample also encode this CDR3. The gene calls are TRBV6-2 or TRBV6-3 and TRBJ1-5; maybe TRBD1 (6 bases). The CDR3 is 14 amino acids. CDR1 is MNHEY, CDR2 SVGEGT, per germline. The V end lost 5 bases, the J end lost 0 bases, and 8 bases lay between the germline ends. The DNA of the CDR3 is TGTGCCAGCAGTACAGGGTATAGCAATCAGCCCCAGCATTTT. This sequence encodes CASSTGYSNQPQHF.

The chain links TRBV6-1 to TRBJ2-2, with TRBD2 as a possible D gene (5 bases). The V end lost 2 bases, the J end lost 0 bases, and 10 bases lay between the germline ends. CDR3 size: 16 residues. CDR1 and CDR2 from the germline V gene are MNHNS and SASEGT. CDR3 sequence (DNA): TGTGCCAGCAGTGAATTGAGCGGACCGAACACCGGGGAGCTGTTTTTT. Its protein is CASSELSGPNTGELFF.

The V call is TRBV29-1, the J call TRBJ2-3; TRBD2 matches at 9 bases. This CDR3 spans 14 amino acids. Germline-derived CDR1 and CDR2 are SQVTM and ANQGSEA. V lost 6 bases to trimming and J lost 1 base; unmatched junction nucleotides: 5. The CDR3 bases are TGCAGCGTGGGCTCTAGCGGGGGCACAGATACGCAGTATTTT. It is translated as CSVGSSGGTDTQYF.

The V gene is TRBV5-5, the J gene TRBJ1-2; D is unresolved. Trimming removed 3 bases at V and 3 bases at J, with 15 bases between. CDR3 length equals 15 residues. Germline loops: CDR1 SGHKS, CDR2 YYEKEE (reference sequence). The CDR3 DNA reads as TGTGCCAGCAGCTCCTTGGAGGGCACATACTATGGCTACACCTTC. It codes for CASSSLEGTYYGYTF.

The V and J genes are TRBV11-3 and TRBJ2-2; 7 bases are a match to TRBD2. The length of the CDR3 is 16 residues. Germline lookup yields CDR1 SGHNT and CDR2 YENEEA. V trimming: 0 bases; J trimming: 1 base; junction bases outside the gene matches: 2. The CDR3 loop is CASSLDPSGNTGELFF. DNA for the CDR3: TGTGCCAGCAGCTTAGATCCTAGCGGGAACACCGGGGAGCTGTTTTTT.

This chain uses TRBV5-1 with TRBJ2-7, with 9 bases that match TRBD1. The germline V gene has CDR1 SGHRS and CDR2 YFSETQ. The J segment lost 4 bases and the V segment lost 3 bases, leaving 8 bases of the junction unmatched. The CDR3 extends over 15 amino acids. The CDR3 DNA sequence: TGCGCCAGCAGCTCTTGGACAGGGGTGGGATACGAGCAGTACTTC. Protein product: CASSSWTGVGYEQYF.

V and J are TRBV7-9 and TRBJ1-6; TRBD1 aligns across 9 bases. From germline, CDR1 is SEHNR and CDR2 FQNEAQ (reference sequence). The CDR3 runs 15 residues. V gave up 1 base and J gave up 7 bases; unmatched junction bases: 2. Here the CDR3 DNA reads TGTGCCAGCAGCTTAGGGGACAGGGTAAATTCACCCCTCCACTTT. Protein sequence: CASSLGDRVNSPLHF.

The gene calls are TRBV7-2 and TRBJ1-1; D ambiguous. V was pared by 3 bases and J by 0 bases, with 8 bases between. Germline CDR1 and CDR2: SGHTA and FQGNSA. The CDR3 sequence is 14 residues long. CDR3 nucleotide sequence: TGTGCCAGCAGCTTTTCACAGATGAACACTGAAGCTTTCTTT. Translating gives CASSFSQMNTEAFF.

The genes are TRBV29-1 and TRBJ1-4; possibly TRBD1 for D (5 bases). The germline V gene encodes CDR1 SQVTM and CDR2 ANQGSEA. This CDR3 is 11 amino acids long. Trimming removed 5 bases at V and 7 bases at J, with 8 bases between. CDR3: CSVSGGEKLFF. The CDR3 DNA is TGCAGCGTTTCGGGGGGTGAAAAACTGTTTTTT.

The chain joins TRBV3-1 (or the pseudogene TRBV3-2) to TRBJ2-1, with D possibly matching TRBD2 (5 bases). Trimming shortened V by 3 bases and J by 1 base, and 10 bases separated the two germline ends. Germline V lookup: CDR1 LGHDT, CDR2 YNNKEL (reference sequence). The CDR3 sequence is 15 residues long. In DNA, the CDR3 is TGTGCCAGCAGCCAGGTTGCGGGTTCCTACAATGAGCAGTTCTTC. Amino acid sequence: CASSQVAGSYNEQFF.

The rearrangement links TRBV2 to TRBJ2-3; 10 bases are shared with TRBD2. Trimming took 3 bases from V and 1 from J; bases not matched to a gene: 4. The germline CDR1 and CDR2 sequences are SNHLY and FYNNEI. CDR3 length equals 16 residues. CDR3 protein: CASSDFLAGGTDTQYF. The CDR3 nucleotides are TGTGCCAGCAGTGACTTTCTAGCGGGGGGCACAGATACGCAGTATTTT.

The chain has TRBV4-1 and TRBJ2-1, with 9 bases that match TRBD2. The CDR3 has 16 residues. J gave up 2 bases and V 1 base, and 3 bases lay outside the gene matches. The germline V gene has CDR1 MGHRA and CDR2 YSYEKL. As DNA, the CDR3 is TGCGCCAGCAGCCAAGTTCCTAGCGGGGCCTACAATGAGCAGTTCTTC. This gives the protein CASSQVPSGAYNEQFF.

The CDR3 protein is CASGKGQGETQYF. In DNA, the CDR3 is TGTGCTAGTGGTAAAGGACAGGGAGAGACCCAGTACTTC. The V call is TRBV12-5, the J call TRBJ2-5, with TRBD1 matching 8 bases. Per germline, CDR1 LGHNT and CDR2 FRNRAP. CDR3 length equals 13 residues. J was trimmed by 4 bases and V by 5 bases; bases with no gene match: 3.

The CDR3 DNA follows: TGTGCCAGCAGCTGGAGCTACGAGCAGTACTTC. Encoded protein: CASSWSYEQYF. V usage is TRBV6-2 or TRBV6-3 and J usage is TRBJ2-7; no clear D. The V end lost 6 bases, the J end lost 3 bases, and 6 bases lay between the germline ends. The CDR3 has 11 residues. Per the germline V gene, CDR1 is MNHEY and CDR2 is SVGEGT.

The chain carries TRBV27 and TRBJ1-1, with a weak D call TRBD1 (5 bases). Trimming left V 6 bases short and J 1 base short, with 9 bases between. The CDR3 totals 13 residues. Germline V gene lookup returns CDR1 MNHEY and CDR2 SMNVEV (reference sequence). CDR3 nucleotides: TGTGCCAGCAGCCACAGGTCGAACACTGAAGCTTTCTTT. As protein: CASSHRSNTEAFF.

The rearrangement links TRBV15 to TRBJ1-3, with TRBD1 matching 7 bases. Germline CDR1 and CDR2: LNHNV and YYDKDF (reference sequence). The CDR3 runs to 15 residues. V dropped 2 bases and J dropped 6; count of bases not matched to a gene: 7. CDR3 in amino acids: CATSRPRDSVNTIYF. CDR3 nucleotide sequence: TGTGCCACCAGCAGACCGCGGGACAGCGTAAACACCATATATTTT.

The CDR3 sequence is CASSSGVQETQYF. The CDR3 DNA is TGTGCCAGCAGTTCGGGGGTTCAAGAGACCCAGTACTTC. The gene calls are TRBV12-3 or TRBV12-4 and TRBJ2-5; perhaps TRBD2 as D (6 bases). The CDR3 contains 13 residues. Trimming stripped 4 bases from V and 2 bases from J, with 8 bases between.

V usage is TRBV7-2 and J usage is TRBJ2-3, with D unclear. This CDR3 has 13 residues. The germline V gene has CDR1 SGHTA and CDR2 FQGNSA. The V and J ends lost 5 bases and 4 bases respectively, with 10 bases between them. The CDR3 DNA reads as TGTGCCAGCAGCCAACGGTTTTCAGATACGCAGTATTTT. Protein product: CASSQRFSDTQYF.

The chain recombines TRBV11-1 with TRBJ2-1, with 7 bases identical to TRBD1. This CDR3 has 15 amino acids. V was clipped by 1 base and J by 0 bases; unmatched bases: 0. Germline CDR1 and CDR2: SGHAT and FQDESV (reference sequence). CDR3 residues: CASSLDRGSYNEQFF. The CDR3 nucleotides read TGTGCCAGCAGCTTAGACAGGGGCTCCTACAATGAGCAGTTCTTC.